Each of the 21 T cell receptor beta chains below was sequenced from the same sample in a study of CD8 T cells in Susac syndrome. The authors reverse transcribed about 0.5 to 1 ug RNA with random hexamers. TCRdb re-called the immunoSEQ multiplex PCR reads through MiXCR, storing one row per CDR3 protein. Of some 100,000 distinct CDR3 sequences listed, over 90% were seen once; the top ten hold 0.11% to 0.15%. Sequencing was done on a sample of CD4+ T cells from PBMCs. Receptor source: a human donor in good health.

The rearrangement joins TRBV20-1 to TRBJ2-7; tentatively, D is TRBD1 (5 bases). Trimming cost V 0 bases and J 3 bases, with 12 bases left between them. Germline assignment: CDR1 DFQATT and CDR2 SNEGSKA (reference sequence). The CDR3 runs to 14 residues. The DNA of the CDR3 is TGCAGTGCTAGAGACCCGCAGGGATTCTACGAGCAGTACTTC. Translating gives CSARDPQGFYEQYF.

The CDR3 spells CAISPGTASTDTQYF. The CDR3 coding sequence is TGTGCCATCAGTCCCGGGACCGCCAGCACAGATACGCAGTATTTT. The chain carries TRBV10-3 and TRBJ2-3; D is possibly TRBD1 or TRBD2 (5 bases each). V gave up 5 bases and J gave up 0 bases, with 12 bases separating them. There are 15 residues in the CDR3. Germline CDR1 ENHRY, CDR2 SYGVKD.

The chain links TRBV18 to TRBJ2-7; TRBD1 agrees at 10 bases. This CDR3 is built from 14 residues. V shed 1 base and J 3 bases; nucleotides not matched to a gene: 0. CDR1 and CDR2 (germline): KGHSH, LQKENI. CDR3 bases: TGTGCCAGCTCACCACGGGACAGGGGCTACGAGCAGTACTTC. Its protein product is CASSPRDRGYEQYF.

This chain joins TRBV7-9 and TRBJ2-5; the D gene is possibly TRBD2 (6 bases). Germline CDR1 reads SEHNR; CDR2 reads FQNEAQ (reference sequence). The CDR3 is made up of 15 amino acids. Deletions cut 5 bases from V and 5 bases from J, with 18 bases between. The CDR3 sequence: CASSISQGGGETQYF. The CDR3 nucleotides read TGTGCCAGCAGCATTAGCCAGGGCGGAGGGGAGACCCAGTACTTC.

The genes are TRBV10-3 and TRBJ2-2; unclear D gene. Trimming took 0 bases from V and 6 from J, leaving 8 bases between them. There are 14 residues in the CDR3. The germline V gene encodes CDR1 ENHRY and CDR2 SYGVKD. The CDR3 here is CAISESTRPGELFF. The CDR3 coding sequence is TGTGCCATCAGTGAGTCGACGAGGCCCGGGGAGCTGTTTTTT.

The V gene is TRBV19, the J gene TRBJ1-2; no clear D. The CDR3 covers 13 residues. V lost 10 bases to trimming and J lost 8 bases, with 20 bases between them. Germline CDR1 is LNHDA and CDR2 is SQIVND (reference sequence). The CDR3 reads CAISREGSRGYTF. The CDR3 DNA reads TGTGCCATCTCTCGCGAAGGGTCTCGAGGCTACACCTTC. The whole variable domain, remainder taken from reference TRBV19 and TRBJ1-2, is DGGITQSPKYLFRKEGQNVTLSCEQNLNHDAMYWYRQDPGQGLRLIYYSQIVNDFQKGDIAEGYSVSREKKESFPLTVTSAQKNPTAFYLCAISREGSRGYTFGSGTRLTVV.

This sequence joins TRBV7-9 and TRBJ2-7; 13 bases match TRBD2. Germline CDR1 and CDR2: SEHNR and FQNEAQ (reference sequence). V lost 4 bases, J lost 2 bases, and 11 bases stayed unmatched. CDR3 length: 18 amino acids. The CDR3 reads CASSWTSGGHARPYEQYF. The CDR3 DNA reads TGTGCCAGCAGCTGGACTAGCGGGGGACATGCCAGACCCTACGAGCAGTACTTC.

V usage is TRBV29-1 and J usage is TRBJ2-7; D remains unclear. Trimming shortened V by 2 bases and J by 2 bases, and 7 bases separated the two germline ends. The germline gives CDR1 SQVTM, CDR2 ANQGSEA. CDR3 size: 12 residues. The DNA of the CDR3 is TGCAGCGTTGAAAAGGGCCCCTACGAGCAGTACTTC. This translates into CSVEKGPYEQYF.

The chain is built from TRBV7-9 and TRBJ2-7, with D uncertain. Germline assignment: CDR1 SEHNR and CDR2 FQNEAQ (reference sequence). The V end was cut by 4 bases, the J end by 1 base, with 8 bases between. This CDR3 is built from 13 residues. CDR3: CASSSVFSYEQYF. In DNA, the CDR3 is TGTGCCAGCAGCTCCGTGTTTTCCTACGAGCAGTACTTC.

The V gene is TRBV27, the J gene TRBJ1-1, with TRBD1 matching over 7 bases. Germline V gene sequence: CDR1 MNHEY, CDR2 SMNVEV (reference sequence). The CDR3 loop spans 13 amino acids. V lost 8 bases to trimming and J lost 3 bases; unmatched junction nucleotides: 6. The CDR3 spells CASWTGGYTEAFF. CDR3 nucleotide sequence: TGTGCCAGCTGGACAGGCGGGTACACTGAAGCTTTCTTT.

This clonotype was counted once. V usage is TRBV18 and J usage is TRBJ2-7; 8 positions agree with TRBD1. V trimming: 3 bases; J trimming: 1 base; junction bases outside the gene matches: 5. The CDR3 is 15 residues long. CDR1 KGHSH and CDR2 LQKENI come from the germline V gene. As DNA, the CDR3 is TGTGCCAGCTCACCCCGGGACAGGCTATCCTACGAGCAGTACTTC. As protein: CASSPRDRLSYEQYF.

This clonotype was seen only once. V and J are TRBV7-2 and TRBJ2-1; 9 bases are a match to TRBD2. CDR1 and CDR2 from the germline V gene are SGHTA and FQGNSA. This CDR3 contains 15 residues. After removal of 1 base from V and 7 bases from J, the junction contained 5 bases not matched to a gene. CDR3 nucleotides: TGTGCCAGCAGCTTAGGAGCGGGAGGTGCGAATGAGCAGTTCTTC. It codes for CASSLGAGGANEQFF.

CDR3 bases: TGCGCCAGCAGGACGGCGGGACACCAAAACACTGAAGCTTTCTTT. Protein: CASRTAGHQNTEAFF. The V and J genes are TRBV5-1 and TRBJ1-1; D is perhaps TRBD1 (6 bases). The CDR3 has 15 amino acids. V lost 5 bases, J lost 2 bases, and 16 bases lay in between. From germline, CDR1 is SGHRS and CDR2 YFSETQ. Full variable domain (outside the CDR3, taken from reference TRBV5-1 and TRBJ1-1): KAGVTQTPRYLIKTRGQQVTLSCSPISGHRSVSWYQQTPGQGLQFLFEYFSETQRNKGNFPGRFSGRQFSNSRSEMNVSTLELGDSALYLCASRTAGHQNTEAFFGQGTRLTVV.

The chain is built from TRBV7-2 and TRBJ1-1; the match to TRBD1 covers 12 bases. The CDR3 has 18 residues. CDR1 and CDR2 (germline): SGHTA, FQGNSA. The V segment lost 5 bases and the J segment 5 bases; nucleotides outside the gene matches: 15. The CDR3 nucleotides read TGTGCCAGCAGCCCCCTCCGGGGGGACAGGGGGCGTTGGACTGAAGCTTTCTTT. Translation: CASSPLRGDRGRWTEAFF.

The V gene is TRBV2, the J gene TRBJ1-1; D might be TRBD1 (5 bases). V was trimmed by 3 bases and J by 0 bases, leaving 17 bases between them. The CDR3 is made up of 17 amino acids. Germline V gene data show CDR1 as SNHLY and CDR2 as FYNNEI. CDR3 DNA: TGTGCCAGCAGTGAGAGGCAGACAGTCCTCATGAACACTGAAGCTTTCTTT. Protein sequence: CASSERQTVLMNTEAFF.

This rearrangement joins TRBV7-2 to TRBJ1-5, with D possibly TRBD1 on 5 matching bases. Trimming took off 4 bases at V and 2 bases at J, with 9 bases between the two ends. Germline V lookup: CDR1 SGHTA, CDR2 FQGNSA. The CDR3 loop spans 14 amino acids. The CDR3 here is CASSSQTGNQPQHF. The CDR3 region has the DNA TGTGCCAGCAGCTCTCAGACAGGCAATCAGCCCCAGCATTTT.

This chain connects TRBV3-1 to TRBJ2-7; 7 bases agree with TRBD1. The CDR3 loop spans 15 amino acids. V was pared by 0 bases and J by 6 bases, with 8 bases of the junction left unmatched. Looked up from germline, CDR1 is LGHDT and CDR2 is YNNKEL (reference sequence). The CDR3 nucleotides read TGTGCCAGCAGCCAAGAGCCCCTCGCAGGGGGCGAGCAGTACTTC. Translated: CASSQEPLAGGEQYF.

J is TRBJ2-2 and V is TRBV20-1, with 9 nucleotides matching TRBD1. The CDR3 loop spans 17 amino acids. Germline V gives CDR1 DFQATT, CDR2 SNEGSKA (reference sequence). V lost 0 bases, J lost 7 bases, and 12 bases stayed unmatched. The CDR3 coding sequence is TGCAGTGCTAGAGAACCCCTGACAGGGGGAATTTTCGGGGAGCTGTTTTTT. Protein: CSAREPLTGGIFGELFF.

This sequence joins TRBV7-2 and TRBJ2-3; 10 bases fit TRBD1. After removal of 5 bases from V and 2 bases from J, the junction contained 7 bases not matched to a gene. CDR1 SGHTA and CDR2 FQGNSA come from the germline V gene. This CDR3 is 16 amino acids long. The DNA for the CDR3 is TGTGCCAGCAGCCCTAGGACAGGGGGGTACACAGATACGCAGTATTTT. It yields the protein CASSPRTGGYTDTQYF.

This chain joins TRBV7-2 and TRBJ2-7, with unresolved D. Looked up from germline, CDR1 is SGHTA and CDR2 is FQGNSA. V was clipped by 0 bases and J by 0 bases, with 12 bases between them. The CDR3 sequence is 16 residues long. The CDR3 spells CASSLATPGFSYEQYF. Here the CDR3 DNA reads TGTGCCAGCAGCTTAGCCACCCCAGGTTTCTCCTACGAGCAGTACTTC.

The chain couples TRBV19 to TRBJ1-3; unclear D gene. The CDR3 runs 14 residues. V was shortened by 3 bases and J by 4 bases, with 10 bases between the two germline ends. Looked up from germline, CDR1 is LNHDA and CDR2 is SQIVND (reference sequence). The chain's CDR3 is CASSMDLYGNTIYF. In nucleotides, the CDR3 is TGTGCCAGTAGTATGGACCTCTACGGAAACACCATATATTTT.